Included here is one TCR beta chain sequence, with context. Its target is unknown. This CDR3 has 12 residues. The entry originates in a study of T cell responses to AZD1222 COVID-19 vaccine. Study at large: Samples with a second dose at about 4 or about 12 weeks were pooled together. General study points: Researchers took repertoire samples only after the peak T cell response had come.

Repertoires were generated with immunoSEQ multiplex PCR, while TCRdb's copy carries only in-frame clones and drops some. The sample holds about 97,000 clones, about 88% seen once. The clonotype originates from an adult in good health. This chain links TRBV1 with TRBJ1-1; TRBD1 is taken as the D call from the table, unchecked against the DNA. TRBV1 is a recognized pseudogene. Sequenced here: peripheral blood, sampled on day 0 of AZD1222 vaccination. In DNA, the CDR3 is TGCACCAGCAGCCAGGGCCCTGGCAAAGCTTTCTTT. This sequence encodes CTSSQGPGKAFF.